The 3 T cell receptor beta chains reported below all come from one sample, sequenced in a study of blood T cell repertoires in COVID-19. This table comes from immunoSEQ multiplex PCR, and its TCRdb copy is limited to in-frame clones, with some not included. Here the sample spans about 380,000 clones, 88% being singletons. The source material was PBMCs or T cells enriched from blood (not recorded which). The receptors originated from a woman in her late teens or twenties who had recovered from COVID-19.

This clone showed up just a few times. The chain recombines TRBV5-6 with TRBJ1-1, with 7 bases fitting TRBD1. J gave up 2 bases and V 4 bases, and 11 bases lay outside the gene matches. Germline CDR1 reads SGHDT; CDR2 reads YYEEEE. The CDR3 sequence is 16 residues long. This CDR3 reads CASSHLGAGGNTEAFF. The CDR3 nucleotides read TGTGCCAGCAGCCACCTCGGGGCAGGGGGTAACACTGAAGCTTTCTTT.

The rearrangement links TRBV29-1 to TRBJ2-1, with 12 nucleotides matching TRBD2. The CDR3 sequence is 16 residues long. Germline CDR1 is SQVTM and CDR2 is ANQGSEA. V lost 1 base to trimming and J lost 7 bases; unmatched junction nucleotides: 8. The CDR3 here is CSVEGGLAGLQNEQFF. CDR3 bases: TGCAGCGTTGAAGGAGGACTAGCGGGGCTACAGAATGAGCAGTTCTTC.

The count of this clone is one. The CDR3 spells CASSSRERGGINEQFF. DNA of the CDR3: TGTGCCAGCAGCTCACGCGAACGAGGAGGGATCAATGAGCAGTTCTTC. This sequence joins TRBV11-2 and TRBJ2-1, with a possible D match to TRBD2 (6 bases). The V and J ends lost 4 bases and 6 bases respectively, with 19 bases between them. This CDR3 comprises 16 residues. The V gene's germline CDR1 is SGHAT and CDR2 FQNNGV.